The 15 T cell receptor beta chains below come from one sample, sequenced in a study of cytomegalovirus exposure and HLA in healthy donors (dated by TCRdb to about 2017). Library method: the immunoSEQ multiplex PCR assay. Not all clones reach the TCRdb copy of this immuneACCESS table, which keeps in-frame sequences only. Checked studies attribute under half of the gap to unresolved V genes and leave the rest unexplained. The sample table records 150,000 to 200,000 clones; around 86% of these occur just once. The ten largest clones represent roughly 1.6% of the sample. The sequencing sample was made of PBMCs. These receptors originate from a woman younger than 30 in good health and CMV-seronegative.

The CDR3 here is CASSLNPQGVLYNEQFF. In DNA form, the CDR3 reads TGTGCCAGCAGCTTAAACCCACAGGGGGTGTTGTACAATGAGCAGTTCTTC. The genes are TRBV7-2 and TRBJ2-1; 8 bases are a match to TRBD1. Trimming removed 2 bases from V and 4 bases from J; junction bases left unmatched: 10. This CDR3 region has 17 residues. CDR1 is SGHTA and CDR2 is FQGNSA in the germline V gene.

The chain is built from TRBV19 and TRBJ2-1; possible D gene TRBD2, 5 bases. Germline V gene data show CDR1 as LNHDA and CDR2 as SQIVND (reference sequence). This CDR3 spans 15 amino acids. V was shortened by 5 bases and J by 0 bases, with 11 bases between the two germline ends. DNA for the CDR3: TGTGCCAGTAGTTTCCCGGGGAGCTCCTACAATGAGCAGTTCTTC. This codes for CASSFPGSSYNEQFF.

The CDR3 spells CASSAAGSGELFF. The CDR3, as DNA: TGCGCCAGCAGTGCGGCGGGCTCCGGGGAGCTGTTTTTT. J is TRBJ2-2 and V is TRBV10-1, with D perhaps TRBD2 (5 bases). The V and J ends lost 4 bases and 6 bases respectively, with 9 bases between them. CDR1 is WNHNN and CDR2 is SYGVQD in the germline V gene (reference sequence). The CDR3 sequence is 13 residues long.

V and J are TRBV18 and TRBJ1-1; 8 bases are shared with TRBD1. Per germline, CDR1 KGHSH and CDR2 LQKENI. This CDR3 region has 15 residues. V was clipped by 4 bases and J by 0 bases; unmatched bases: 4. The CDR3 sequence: CASSRQGIMNTEAFF. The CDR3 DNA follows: TGTGCCAGCTCACGACAGGGGATCATGAACACTGAAGCTTTCTTT.

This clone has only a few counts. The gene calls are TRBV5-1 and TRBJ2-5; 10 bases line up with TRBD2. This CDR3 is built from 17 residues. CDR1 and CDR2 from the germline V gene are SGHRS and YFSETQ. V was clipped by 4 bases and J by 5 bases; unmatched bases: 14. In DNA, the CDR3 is TGCGCCAGCAGCCAAGGGGGTCTAGCGGGGGCGGTTGAGACCCAGTACTTC. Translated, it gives CASSQGGLAGAVETQYF.

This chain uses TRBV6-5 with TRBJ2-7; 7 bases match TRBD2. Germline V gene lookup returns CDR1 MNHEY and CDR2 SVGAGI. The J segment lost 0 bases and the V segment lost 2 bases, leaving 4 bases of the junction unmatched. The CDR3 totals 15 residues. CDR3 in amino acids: CASSYAGTNSYEQYF. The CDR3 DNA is TGTGCCAGCAGTTACGCCGGGACTAACTCCTACGAGCAGTACTTC.

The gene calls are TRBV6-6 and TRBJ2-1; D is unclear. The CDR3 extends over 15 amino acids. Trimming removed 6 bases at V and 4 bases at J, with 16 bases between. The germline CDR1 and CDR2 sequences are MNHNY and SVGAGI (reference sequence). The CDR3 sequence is CASSRNMGSYNEQFF. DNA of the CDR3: TGTGCCAGCAGCCGCAATATGGGCTCATACAATGAGCAGTTCTTC.

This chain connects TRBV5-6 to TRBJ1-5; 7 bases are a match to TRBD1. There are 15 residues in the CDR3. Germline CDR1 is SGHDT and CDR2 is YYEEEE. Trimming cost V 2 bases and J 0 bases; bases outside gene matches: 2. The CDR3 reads CASSFRGSSNQPQHF. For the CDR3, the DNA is TGTGCCAGCAGCTTCAGGGGGTCTAGCAATCAGCCCCAGCATTTT. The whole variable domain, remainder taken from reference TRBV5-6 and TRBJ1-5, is DAGVTQSPTHLIKTRGQQVTLRCSPKSGHDTVSWYQQALGQGPQFIFQYYEEEERQRGNFPDRFSGHQFPNYSSELNVNALLLGDSALYLCASSFRGSSNQPQHFGDGTRLSIL.

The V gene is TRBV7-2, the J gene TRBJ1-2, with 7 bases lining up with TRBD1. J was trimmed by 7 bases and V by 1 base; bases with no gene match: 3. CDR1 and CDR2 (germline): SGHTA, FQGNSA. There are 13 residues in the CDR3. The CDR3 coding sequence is TGTGCCAGCAGCTTAGGCACAGGGGTTGGCTACACCTTC. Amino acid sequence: CASSLGTGVGYTF.

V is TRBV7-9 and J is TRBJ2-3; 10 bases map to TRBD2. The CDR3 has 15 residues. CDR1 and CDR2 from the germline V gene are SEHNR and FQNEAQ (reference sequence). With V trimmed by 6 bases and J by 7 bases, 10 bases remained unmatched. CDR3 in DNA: TGTGCCAGCAGGCCCTCTAGCGGGAGCGAATATACGCAGTATTTT. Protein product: CASRPSSGSEYTQYF. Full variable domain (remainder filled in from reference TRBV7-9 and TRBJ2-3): DTGVSQNPRHKITKRGQNVTFRCDPISEHNRLYWYRQTLGQGPEFLTYFQNEAQLEKSRLLSDRFSAERPKGSFSTLEIQRTEQGDSAMYLCASRPSSGSEYTQYFGPGTRLTVL.

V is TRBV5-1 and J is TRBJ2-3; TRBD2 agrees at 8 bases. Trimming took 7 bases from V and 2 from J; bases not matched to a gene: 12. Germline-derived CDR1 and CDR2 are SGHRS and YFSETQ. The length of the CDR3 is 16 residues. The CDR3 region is CASDEWGTRLTDTQYF. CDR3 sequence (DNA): TGCGCCAGCGACGAATGGGGGACTAGACTCACAGATACGCAGTATTTT. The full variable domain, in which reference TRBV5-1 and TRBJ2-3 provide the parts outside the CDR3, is KAGVTQTPRYLIKTRGQQVTLSCSPISGHRSVSWYQQTPGQGLQFLFEYFSETQRNKGNFPGRFSGRQFSNSRSEMNVSTLELGDSALYLCASDEWGTRLTDTQYFGPGTRLTVL.

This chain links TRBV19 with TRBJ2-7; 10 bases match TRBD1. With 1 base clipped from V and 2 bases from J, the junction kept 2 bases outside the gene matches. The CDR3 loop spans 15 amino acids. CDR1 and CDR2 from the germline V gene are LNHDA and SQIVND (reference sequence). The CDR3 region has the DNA TGTGCCAGTAGTATAGGGGGGACAGGGGCCTACGAGCAGTACTTC. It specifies CASSIGGTGAYEQYF.

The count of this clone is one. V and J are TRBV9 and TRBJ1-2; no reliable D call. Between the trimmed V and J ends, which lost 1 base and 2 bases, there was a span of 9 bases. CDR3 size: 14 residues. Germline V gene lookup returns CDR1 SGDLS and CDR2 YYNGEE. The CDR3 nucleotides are TGTGCCAGCAGCGTATTGGCCACGAACTATGGCTACACCTTC. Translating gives CASSVLATNYGYTF.

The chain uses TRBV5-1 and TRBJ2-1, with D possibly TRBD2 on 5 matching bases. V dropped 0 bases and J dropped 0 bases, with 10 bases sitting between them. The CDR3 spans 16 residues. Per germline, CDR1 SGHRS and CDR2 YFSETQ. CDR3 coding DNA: TGCGCCAGCAGCTTGGACGGTGGGAGCTCCTACAATGAGCAGTTCTTC. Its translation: CASSLDGGSSYNEQFF.

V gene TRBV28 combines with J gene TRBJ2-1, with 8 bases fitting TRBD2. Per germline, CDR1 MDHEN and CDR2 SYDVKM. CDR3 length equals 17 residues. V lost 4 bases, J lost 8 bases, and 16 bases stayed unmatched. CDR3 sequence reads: CASSSMVSGSKWDEQFF. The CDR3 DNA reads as TGTGCCAGCAGTTCTATGGTGAGCGGGAGTAAGTGGGATGAGCAGTTCTTC.